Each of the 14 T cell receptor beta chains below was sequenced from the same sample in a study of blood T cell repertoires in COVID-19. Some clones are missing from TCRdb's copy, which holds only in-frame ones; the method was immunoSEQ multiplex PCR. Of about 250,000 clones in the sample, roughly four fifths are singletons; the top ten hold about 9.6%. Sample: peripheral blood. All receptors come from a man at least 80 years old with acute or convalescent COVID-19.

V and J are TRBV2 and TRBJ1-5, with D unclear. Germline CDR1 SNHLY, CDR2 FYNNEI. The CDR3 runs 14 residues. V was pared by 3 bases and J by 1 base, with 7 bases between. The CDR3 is CASSENGSNQPQHF. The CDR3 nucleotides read TGTGCCAGCAGTGAGAATGGCAGCAATCAGCCCCAGCATTTT. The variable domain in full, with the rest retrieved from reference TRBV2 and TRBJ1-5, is EPEVTQTPSHQVTQMGQEVILRCVPISNHLYFYWYRQILGQKVEFLVSFYNNEISEKSEIFDDQFSVERPDGSNFTLKIRSTKLEDSAMYFCASSENGSNQPQHFGDGTRLSIL.

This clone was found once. The CDR3 DNA reads TGTGCCAGCAGCTCCGGACAGGGGGCCAATCAGCCCCAGCATTTT. Translation gives CASSSGQGANQPQHF. The rearrangement uses TRBV7-2 and TRBJ1-5; 11 bases agree with TRBD1. CDR1 and CDR2 from the germline V gene are SGHTA and FQGNSA. The trim removed 4 bases at V and 3 bases at J, leaving 2 bases unmatched. The CDR3 totals 15 residues.

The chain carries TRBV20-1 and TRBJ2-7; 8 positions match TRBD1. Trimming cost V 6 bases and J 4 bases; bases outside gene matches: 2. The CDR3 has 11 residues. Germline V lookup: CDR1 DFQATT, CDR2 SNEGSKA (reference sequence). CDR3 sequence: CSARGRYEQYF. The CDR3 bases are TGCAGTGCCAGGGGGCGGTACGAGCAGTACTTC.

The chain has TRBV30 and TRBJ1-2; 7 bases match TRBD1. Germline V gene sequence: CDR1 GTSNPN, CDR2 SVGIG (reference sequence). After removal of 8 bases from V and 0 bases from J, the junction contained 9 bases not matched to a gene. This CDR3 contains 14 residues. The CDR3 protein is CAGAERGPNYGYTF. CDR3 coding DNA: TGTGCCGGGGCAGAGAGGGGGCCTAACTATGGCTACACCTTC.

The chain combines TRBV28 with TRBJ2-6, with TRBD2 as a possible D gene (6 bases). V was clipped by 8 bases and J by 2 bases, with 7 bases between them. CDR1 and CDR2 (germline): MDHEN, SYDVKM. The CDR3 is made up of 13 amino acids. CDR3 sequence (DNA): TGTGCCAGCGGGGAGGCTGGGGCCAACGTCCTGACTTTC. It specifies CASGEAGANVLTF.

The CDR3 nucleotides are TGTGCCAGCTCACCCGGGACAGCTTCTGGAAACACCATATATTTT. Translated: CASSPGTASGNTIYF. The chain is built from TRBV18 and TRBJ1-3, with 7 bases fitting TRBD1. The CDR3 consists of 15 residues. The germline V gene has CDR1 KGHSH and CDR2 LQKENI. V dropped 3 bases and J dropped 1; count of bases not matched to a gene: 3.

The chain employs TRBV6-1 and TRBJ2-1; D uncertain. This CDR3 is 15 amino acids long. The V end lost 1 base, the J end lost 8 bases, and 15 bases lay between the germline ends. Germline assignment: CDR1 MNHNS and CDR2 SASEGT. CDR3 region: CASSEGVMGSYEQFF. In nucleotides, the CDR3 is TGTGCCAGCAGTGAAGGAGTGATGGGCTCTTATGAGCAGTTCTTC.

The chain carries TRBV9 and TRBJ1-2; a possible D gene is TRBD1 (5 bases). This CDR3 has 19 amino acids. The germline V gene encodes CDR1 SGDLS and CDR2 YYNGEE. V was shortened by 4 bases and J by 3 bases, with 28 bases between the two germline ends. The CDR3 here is CASSPRASQGGLSHYGYTF. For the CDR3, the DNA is TGTGCCAGCAGCCCCCGGGCTTCGCAGGGAGGGCTTAGTCACTATGGCTACACCTTC.

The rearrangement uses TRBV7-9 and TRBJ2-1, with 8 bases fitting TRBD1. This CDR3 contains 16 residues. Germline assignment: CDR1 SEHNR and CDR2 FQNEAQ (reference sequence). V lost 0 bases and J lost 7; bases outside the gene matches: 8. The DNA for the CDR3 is TGTGCCAGCAGCTTAGCACAAGGACAGGGTAGGAATGAGCAGTTCTTC. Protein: CASSLAQGQGRNEQFF.

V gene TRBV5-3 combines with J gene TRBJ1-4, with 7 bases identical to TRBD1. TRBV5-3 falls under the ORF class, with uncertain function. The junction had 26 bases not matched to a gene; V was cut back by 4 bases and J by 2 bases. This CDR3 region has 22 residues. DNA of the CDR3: TGTGCCAGAAGCGTACGAACTTACAGGGGAAGGAGGTCATTTGGGACTAATGAAAAACTGTTTTTT. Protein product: CARSVRTYRGRRSFGTNEKLFF.

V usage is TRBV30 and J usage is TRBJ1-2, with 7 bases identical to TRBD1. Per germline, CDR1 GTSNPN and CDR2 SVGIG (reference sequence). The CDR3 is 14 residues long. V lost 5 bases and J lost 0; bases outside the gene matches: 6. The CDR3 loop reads CAWLPGTANYGYTF. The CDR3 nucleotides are TGTGCCTGGCTCCCCGGGACAGCTAACTATGGCTACACCTTC.

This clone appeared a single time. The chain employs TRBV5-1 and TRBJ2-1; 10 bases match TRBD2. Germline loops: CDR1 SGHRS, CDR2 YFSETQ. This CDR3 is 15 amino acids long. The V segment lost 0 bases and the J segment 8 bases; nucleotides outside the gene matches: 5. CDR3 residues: CASSLAASGSYEQFF. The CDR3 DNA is TGCGCCAGCAGCTTGGCGGCTAGCGGGAGCTATGAGCAGTTCTTC. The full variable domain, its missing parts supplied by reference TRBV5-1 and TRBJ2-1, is KAGVTQTPRYLIKTRGQQVTLSCSPISGHRSVSWYQQTPGQGLQFLFEYFSETQRNKGNFPGRFSGRQFSNSRSEMNVSTLELGDSALYLCASSLAASGSYEQFFGPGTRLTVL.

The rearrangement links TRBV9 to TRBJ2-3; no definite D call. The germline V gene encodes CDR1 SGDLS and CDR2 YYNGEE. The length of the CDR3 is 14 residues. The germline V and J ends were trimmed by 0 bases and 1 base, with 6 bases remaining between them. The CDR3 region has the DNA TGTGCCAGCAGCGTAGCTCCAGGCACAGATACGCAGTATTTT. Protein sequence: CASSVAPGTDTQYF.

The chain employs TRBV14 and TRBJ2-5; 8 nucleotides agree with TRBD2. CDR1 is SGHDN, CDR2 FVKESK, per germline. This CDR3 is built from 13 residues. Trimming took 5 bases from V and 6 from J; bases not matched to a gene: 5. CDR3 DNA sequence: TGTGCCAGCAGCTTGGGACTAGGAAAGACCCAGTACTTC. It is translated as CASSLGLGKTQYF.